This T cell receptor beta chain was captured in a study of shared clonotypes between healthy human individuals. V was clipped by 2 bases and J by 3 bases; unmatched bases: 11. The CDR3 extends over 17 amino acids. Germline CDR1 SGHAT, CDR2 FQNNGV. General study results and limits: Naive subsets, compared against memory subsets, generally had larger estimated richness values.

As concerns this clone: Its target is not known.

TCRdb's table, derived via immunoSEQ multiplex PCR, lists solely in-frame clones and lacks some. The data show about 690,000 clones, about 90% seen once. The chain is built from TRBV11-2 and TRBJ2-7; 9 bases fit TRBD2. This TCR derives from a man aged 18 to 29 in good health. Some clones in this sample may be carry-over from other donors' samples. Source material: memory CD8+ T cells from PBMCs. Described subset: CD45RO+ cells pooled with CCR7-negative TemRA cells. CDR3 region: CASSLSHPAGGFYEQYF. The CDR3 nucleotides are TGTGCCAGCAGCTTATCTCATCCAGCGGGAGGATTCTACGAGCAGTACTTC. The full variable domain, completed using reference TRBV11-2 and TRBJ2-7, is EAGVAQSPRYKIIEKRQSVAFWCNPISGHATLYWYQQILGQGPKLLIQFQNNGVVDDSQLPKDRFSAERLKGVDSTLKIQPAKLEDSAVYLCASSLSHPAGGFYEQYFGPGTRLTVT.